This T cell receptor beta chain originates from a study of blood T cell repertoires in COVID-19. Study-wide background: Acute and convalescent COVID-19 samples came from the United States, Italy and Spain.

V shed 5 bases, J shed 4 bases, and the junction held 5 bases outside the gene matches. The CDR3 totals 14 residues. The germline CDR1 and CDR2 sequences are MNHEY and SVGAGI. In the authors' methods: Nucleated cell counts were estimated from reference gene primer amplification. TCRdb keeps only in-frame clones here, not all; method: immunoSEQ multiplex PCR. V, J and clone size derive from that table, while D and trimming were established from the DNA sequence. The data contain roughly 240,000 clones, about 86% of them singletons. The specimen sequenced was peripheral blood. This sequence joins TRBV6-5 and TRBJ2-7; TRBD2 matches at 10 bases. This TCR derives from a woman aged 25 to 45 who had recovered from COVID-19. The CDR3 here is CASSKRGGRYEQYF. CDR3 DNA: TGTGCCAGCAGTAAGCGGGGGGGTAGGTACGAGCAGTACTTC.